This is a list of T cell receptor beta chains from one sample in a study of cytomegalovirus exposure and HLA in healthy donors. The table came from immunoSEQ multiplex PCR; TCRdb's copy has only in-frame clones and leaves some out. The sample contains almost 200,000 clones, 79% of which appear only once. The sample consisted of PBMCs. These receptors came from a male donor in good health and CMV-seropositive. CDR3s include the opening cysteine and the closing phenylalanine or tryptophan. Each record gives: V gene, J gene, D gene, clone size, CDR3 DNA, CDR3 protein. D genes are given only for firm matches. Not all rows give a size; the values are once, few, many and, for expanded clones, a class.

V: TRBV4-3
J: TRBJ2-1
D: -
size: few
DNA: TGCGCCAGCAGCCAACGGCTTTATCAGGACACGGAAAATGAGCAGTTCTTC
CDR3: CASSQRLYQDTENEQFF

V: TRBV9
J: TRBJ1-1
D: -
size: -
DNA: TGTGCCAGCAGCCTGGGGGGGGACACTGAAGCTTTCTTT
CDR3: CASSLGGDTEAFF

V: TRBV4-2
J: TRBJ2-4
D: TRBD1
size: -
DNA: TGTGCCAGCCGACAGGGGGACATTCAGTACTTC
CDR3: CASRQGDIQYF

V: TRBV9
J: TRBJ2-7
D: -
size: -
DNA: TGTGCCAGCAGCGTAGGTACAGGCCCCTACGAGCAGTACTTC
CDR3: CASSVGTGPYEQYF

V: TRBV9
J: TRBJ2-1
D: TRBD1
size: -
DNA: TGTGCCAGCAGCGTAGGATCGCCGAACAGGGGTTACAATGAGCAGTTCTTC
CDR3: CASSVGSPNRGYNEQFF

V: TRBV6-5
J: TRBJ2-7
D: -
size: -
DNA: TGTGCCAGCAGCAGGGGTTCCCTCGAGCAGTACTTC
CDR3: CASSRGSLEQYF

V: TRBV9
J: TRBJ1-1
D: -
size: -
DNA: TGTGCCAGCGGGGGGACGGTTACTGAAGCTTTCTTT
CDR3: CASGGTVTEAFF

V: TRBV7-3
J: TRBJ2-2
D: -
size: few
DNA: TGTGCCAGCGGCCGGACCCCGGGGGTTACCGGGGAGCTGTTTTTT
CDR3: CASGRTPGVTGELFF

V: TRBV11-3
J: TRBJ2-7
D: -
size: -
DNA: TGTGCCAGCAGCCCATACGTAGAGGGAGGTGAGCAGTACTTC
CDR3: CASSPYVEGGEQYF

V: TRBV21-1
J: TRBJ1-1
D: -
size: -
DNA: TGTGCCAGCAGCATTGGAGGGGACACTGAAGCTTTCTTT
CDR3: CASSIGGDTEAFF

V: TRBV27
J: TRBJ1-5
D: -
size: -
DNA: TGTGCCAGTTCCCGGGACACAGGCAATCAGCCCCAGCATTTT
CDR3: CASSRDTGNQPQHF

V: TRBV15
J: TRBJ1-2
D: -
size: -
DNA: TGTGCCACCAGCAGAGATCGACAGGCGAGGATTGGGTATGGCTACACCTTC
CDR3: CATSRDRQARIGYGYTF

V: TRBV5-1
J: TRBJ2-7
D: TRBD2
size: -
DNA: TGCGCCAGCAGCACCCGGACTAGCGGGAGCTACGAGCAGTACTTC
CDR3: CASSTRTSGSYEQYF

V: TRBV6-1
J: TRBJ2-3
D: -
size: -
DNA: TGTGCCAGCAGTGAAGTTCACGGGAGAGCAGATACGCAGTATTTT
CDR3: CASSEVHGRADTQYF

V: TRBV5-1
J: TRBJ2-3
D: TRBD2
size: -
DNA: TGCGCCAGCAGCTTGGAAGTAGCGGGGGGGGATACGCAGTATTTT
CDR3: CASSLEVAGGDTQYF

V: TRBV11-2
J: TRBJ2-3
D: TRBD2
size: -
DNA: TGTGCCAGCAGCTTAATCCTAGCGGGACCAGATACGCAGTATTTT
CDR3: CASSLILAGPDTQYF

V: TRBV29-1
J: TRBJ2-7
D: TRBD1
size: -
DNA: TGCAGCGCCTCCGGGACAGGGGTTTCCGAGCAGTACTTC
CDR3: CSASGTGVSEQYF

V: TRBV19
J: TRBJ1-2
D: TRBD1
size: -
DNA: TGTGCCAGTAGTAGACAGGGTCAGGATGGCTACACCTTC
CDR3: CASSRQGQDGYTF

V: TRBV7-9
J: TRBJ2-7
D: TRBD1
size: -
DNA: TGTGCCAGCAGCTTTGGGCAGGGGGCGGGTGAGCAGTACTTC
CDR3: CASSFGQGAGEQYF

V: TRBV7-6
J: TRBJ1-1
D: TRBD1
size: -
DNA: TGTGCCAGCAGCCCGACAGGGTCGAACACTGAAGCTTTCTTT
CDR3: CASSPTGSNTEAFF

V: TRBV5-4
J: TRBJ2-5
D: -
size: -
DNA: TGTGCCAGCAGCTTAAAAGTGGGGCGCGAGACCCAGTACTTC
CDR3: CASSLKVGRETQYF

V: TRBV9
J: TRBJ2-3
D: TRBD2
size: -
DNA: TGTGCCAGCAGCGTAGGGGTAGCGGGGGGCCAGGCAGATACGCAGTATTTT
CDR3: CASSVGVAGGQADTQYF

V: TRBV29-1
J: TRBJ1-1
D: TRBD1
size: -
DNA: TGCAGCGCTATTGGACAGGGGCTCGCTGAAGCTTTCTTT
CDR3: CSAIGQGLAEAFF

V: TRBV30
J: TRBJ2-5
D: TRBD2
size: -
DNA: TGTGCCTGGAAAGCCTCGCGGGGGGCGAACCAAGAGACCCAGTACTTC
CDR3: CAWKASRGANQETQYF

V: TRBV9
J: TRBJ2-1
D: -
size: few
DNA: TGTGCCAGCAGCGTAGGGGGACATCCCAATGAGCAGTTCTTC
CDR3: CASSVGGHPNEQFF

V: TRBV11-2
J: TRBJ2-7
D: -
size: -
DNA: TGTGCCAGCAGCTCTCAGTACGAGCAGTACTTC
CDR3: CASSSQYEQYF

V: TRBV11-2
J: TRBJ1-4
D: TRBD1
size: -
DNA: TGTGCCAGCAGCTTCGGGACAGGGAATGAAAAACTGTTTTTT
CDR3: CASSFGTGNEKLFF

V: TRBV27
J: TRBJ1-2
D: TRBD1
size: -
DNA: TGTGCCAGCAGATATTCACAGGGGGCACTGGGAGGGTATGGCTACACCTTC
CDR3: CASRYSQGALGGYGYTF

V: TRBV9
J: TRBJ2-7
D: -
size: -
DNA: TGTGCCAGCAGCGTAGGATGGGGCTTCACCTACGAGCAGTACTTC
CDR3: CASSVGWGFTYEQYF

V: TRBV6-4
J: TRBJ2-3
D: -
size: -
DNA: TGTGCCAGCAGTGAGGAGCGAGCAGATACGCAGTATTTT
CDR3: CASSEERADTQYF

V: TRBV7-9
J: TRBJ1-5
D: -
size: -
DNA: TGTGCCAGCAGCTTAGCGCGGGGAGGGAATCAGCCCCAGCATTTT
CDR3: CASSLARGGNQPQHF

V: TRBV9
J: TRBJ1-4
D: -
size: -
DNA: TGTGCCAGCTCAAGGGGAGGGAAGACGGAAAAACTGTTTTTT
CDR3: CASSRGGKTEKLFF

V: TRBV10-3
J: TRBJ2-5
D: -
size: -
DNA: TGTGCCATCAGTAAACGGGAAGAGACCCAGTACTTC
CDR3: CAISKREETQYF

V: TRBV12-5
J: TRBJ2-3
D: TRBD1
size: -
DNA: TGTGCTAGTGGCCAATCCGGGACAGGGGATACGCAGTATTTT
CDR3: CASGQSGTGDTQYF

V: TRBV11-1
J: TRBJ2-7
D: -
size: -
DNA: TGTGCCAGCAGCCTCTTAGTTAGCTACGAGCAGTACTTC
CDR3: CASSLLVSYEQYF

V: TRBV7-9
J: TRBJ2-2
D: -
size: -
DNA: TGTGCCAGCATCGATCAGGGCGGCGGGGAGCTGTTTTTT
CDR3: CASIDQGGGELFF

V: TRBV5-1
J: TRBJ2-1
D: -
size: -
DNA: TGCGCCAGCAGCTTGGCCGGAGTCTACAATGAGCAGTTCTTC
CDR3: CASSLAGVYNEQFF

V: TRBV9
J: TRBJ1-5
D: TRBD1
size: -
DNA: TGTGCCAGCAGCGGGACAGGGAGCAATCAGCCCCAGCATTTT
CDR3: CASSGTGSNQPQHF

V: TRBV7-9
J: TRBJ1-1
D: TRBD1
size: -
DNA: TGTTCCAGCAGCTTAGAACAGGGGAGCGACACTGAAGCTTTCTTT
CDR3: CSSSLEQGSDTEAFF

V: TRBV5-4
J: TRBJ2-7
D: -
size: few
DNA: TGTGCCAGCAGCCCCCAGGGGGGCTCATTCCACGAGCAGTACTTC
CDR3: CASSPQGGSFHEQYF

V: TRBV7-2
J: TRBJ2-7
D: TRBD1
size: -
DNA: TGTGCCAGCAGCTTGCAGGGGGTGTCCTACGAGCAGTACTTC
CDR3: CASSLQGVSYEQYF

V: TRBV4-2
J: TRBJ2-7
D: TRBD1
size: -
DNA: TGTGCCAGCAGCCAAGTGACAGGGGCCCACGAGCAGTACTTC
CDR3: CASSQVTGAHEQYF

V: TRBV5-1
J: TRBJ2-7
D: -
size: -
DNA: TGCGCCAGCAGCAGGACTGCCTACGAGCAGTACTTC
CDR3: CASSRTAYEQYF

V: TRBV27
J: TRBJ1-2
D: -
size: -
DNA: TGTGCCAGCCGAACAGGGAATGGCTACACCTTC
CDR3: CASRTGNGYTF

V: TRBV7-3
J: TRBJ1-2
D: -
size: -
DNA: TGTGCCAGCAGCGCCCAGGGTCGGTATGGCTACACCTTC
CDR3: CASSAQGRYGYTF